This is a list of T cell receptor beta chains from one sample in a study of blood T cell repertoires in COVID-19. TCRdb's copy holds only in-frame clones and misses some; the assay was immunoSEQ multiplex PCR. The top ten hold approximately 7.6% of the sample, which has 160,000 or so clones, 70% to 80% seen once. Input material: peripheral blood. These TCRs come from a woman aged 55 to 70 with COVID-19, enrolled during active disease. Each CDR3 is given with its conserved first and last residue. The order of the fields is V gene, J gene, D gene, clone size, CDR3 DNA, CDR3 protein. A D gene is named only where the DNA matches it firmly. Part of the rows lack a size; the others show once, few, many or a class for expanded clones.

>TRBV5-1|TRBJ2-3|TRBD2|.
TGCGCCAGCAGCTTTTCGGGGGGGTGGACAGATACGCAGTATTTT
CASSFSGGWTDTQYF
>TRBV11-3|TRBJ2-1|TRBD2|.
TGTGCCAGCAGCTCTAGCGGGATTAGCTGGGATGAGCAGTTCTTC
CASSSSGISWDEQFF
>TRBV18|TRBJ1-5|.|.
TGTGCCAGCCACAGGGAACGCAATCAGCCCCAGCATTTT
CASHRERNQPQHF
>TRBV4-2|TRBJ2-7|TRBD2|.
TGTGCCAGCAGCCAAGTTGGCGGGAGGGCTACGGACGAGCAGTACTTC
CASSQVGGRATDEQYF
>TRBV21-1|TRBJ1-6|.|.
TGTGCCAGCAGCAAACCGGGGACAGGGATTGAGGACGATAATTCACCCCTCCACTTT
CASSKPGTGIEDDNSPLHF
>TRBV2|TRBJ2-7|.|.
TGTGCCAGCAGGCCCAGACTAGACGGGAGCTCCTACGAGCAGTACTTC
CASRPRLDGSSYEQYF
>TRBV4-2|TRBJ2-7|.|.
TGTGCCAGCAGCCAAGTCTTTGGCCTAGACTACGAGCAGTACTTC
CASSQVFGLDYEQYF
>TRBV30|TRBJ1-5|.|few
TGTGCCTGGAGTGTAGTGGGTAGCAGTAATCAGCCCCAGCATTTT
CAWSVVGSSNQPQHF
>TRBV3-1/TRBV3-2|TRBJ2-6|TRBD2|.
TGTGCCAGCAGCCCTAGCGGTGGGGCCAACGTCCTGACTTTC
CASSPSGGANVLTF
>TRBV19|TRBJ2-3|.|.
TGTGCCAGTAGTTATCTAGCAGATACGCAGTATTTT
CASSYLADTQYF
>TRBV6-1|TRBJ2-5|TRBD1|.
TGTGCCAACAGTGAAGGGACAGGGTATCAAGAGACCCAGTACTTC
CANSEGTGYQETQYF
>TRBV11-2|TRBJ1-1|.|.
TGTGCCAGCAGCAATCCCACTCCCGTGCAAGCTTTCTTT
CASSNPTPVQAFF
>TRBV6-5|TRBJ1-6|.|.
TGTGCCAGCAGTCGGACTCTGGCGGGTTCACCCCTCCACTTT
CASSRTLAGSPLHF
>TRBV11-2|TRBJ2-5|TRBD2|.
TGTGCCAGCAGCTCCCCCTTAGCGGGAGGAGAGACCCAGTACTTC
CASSSPLAGGETQYF
>TRBV18|TRBJ2-7|TRBD1|.
TGTGCCAGCTCACCGCAGGGGGACGAGCAGTACTTC
CASSPQGDEQYF
>TRBV7-3|TRBJ2-3|.|few
TGTGCCAGCAGCTTAATCTACGGAGATACGCAGTATTTT
CASSLIYGDTQYF
>TRBV11-2|TRBJ2-5|.|.
TGTGCCAGCAGCTCTCTCACGGGGAATAGCCAAGAGACCCAGTACTTC
CASSSLTGNSQETQYF
>TRBV27|TRBJ1-2|.|.
TGTGCCAGCAGTCACCGGGGAAATAACTATGGCTACACCTTC
CASSHRGNNYGYTF
>TRBV7-9|TRBJ1-5|TRBD1|.
TGTGCCAGCAGCCTGGGGACAGTCAATCAGCCCCAGCATTTT
CASSLGTVNQPQHF
>TRBV29-1|TRBJ2-7|TRBD2|.
TGCAGCGTAAGCGGGACTAGCGGTAACGAGCAGTACTTC
CSVSGTSGNEQYF
>TRBV10-2|TRBJ2-1|.|.
TGCGCCAGCAGTGAGTCAAGCGGACCGAGCTCCTACAATGAGCAGTTCTTC
CASSESSGPSSYNEQFF
>TRBV6-6|TRBJ2-3|TRBD2|.
TGTGCCAGCAGACCCGGGACTAACACAGATACGCAGTATTTT
CASRPGTNTDTQYF
>TRBV12-3/TRBV12-4|TRBJ2-5|.|.
TGTGCCAGCAGTTTTTTCAGGGAAGAGACCCAGTACTTC
CASSFFREETQYF
>TRBV19|TRBJ2-7|TRBD2|many
TGTGCCAGTAGTCCCAGGACTAGCGTTCACCACGAGCAGTACTTC
CASSPRTSVHHEQYF
>TRBV2|TRBJ2-3|TRBD2|.
TGTGCCAGCAGTAAAGCGGGGGAGGGGATTGGTACGCAGTATTTT
CASSKAGEGIGTQYF
>TRBV18|TRBJ1-1|TRBD1|once
TGTGCCAGCTCACAGTCGACAGGGGTGATGAACACTGAAGCTTTCTTT
CASSQSTGVMNTEAFF
>TRBV18|TRBJ2-7|.|few
TGTGCCAGCTCACGCGCCGGCTACGAGCAGTACTTC
CASSRAGYEQYF
>TRBV7-8|TRBJ2-1|.|.
TGTGCCAGCAGCGCGGACACCAGCTCCTACAATGAGCAGTTCTTC
CASSADTSSYNEQFF
>TRBV9|TRBJ1-3|.|.
TGTGCCAGCAGCGCCTCAGGGTTCTCTGGAAACACCATATATTTT
CASSASGFSGNTIYF
>TRBV5-4|TRBJ2-5|TRBD1|.
TGTGCCAGCAGCATGGGGACAGCACAAGAGACCCAGTACTTC
CASSMGTAQETQYF
>TRBV29-1|TRBJ2-3|TRBD1|.
TGCAGCGTTAACGGACAGGGTGTCGCAGATACGCAGTATTTT
CSVNGQGVADTQYF
>TRBV4-2|TRBJ1-2|.|.
TGTGCCAGCAGCCAAGGGGTACAGAGCTCCTATGGCTACACCTTC
CASSQGVQSSYGYTF
>TRBV6-6|TRBJ1-1|TRBD1|.
TGTGCCAGCACTTACCGGGACAGGGGGGACACTGAAGCTTTCTTT
CASTYRDRGDTEAFF
>TRBV7-9|TRBJ2-4|TRBD1|.
TGTGCCAGCAGCCCGACAGGGGGTTCGAACATTCAGTACTTC
CASSPTGGSNIQYF
>TRBV10-3|TRBJ2-7|TRBD1|.
TGTGCCATCAGTGCCGGGACAGATGCCTACGAGCAGTACTTC
CAISAGTDAYEQYF
>TRBV19|TRBJ1-2|TRBD1|few
TGTGCCAGTAGTCCAGGGACAGGCTATGGCTACACCTTC
CASSPGTGYGYTF